This T cell receptor (beta chain) was documented in a study of CXCR3-negative and CXCR3-positive naive CD8 T cells. Study-wide findings and caveats: CXCR3-positive naive cells carried more hydrophobic TRB CDR3s than CXCR3-negative naive cells did. Memory cells diverged, while naive CXCR3-positive and CXCR3-negative cells had similar TRBV-TRBJ usage.

This CDR3 region has 14 residues. The germline gives CDR1 MGHDK, CDR2 SYGVNS. CD45RO-CCR7+CD27+CD95- marked naive CD8+ T cells. With regard to this clonotype: What it binds is unknown.

In preparing the TRB cDNA libraries, 5' RACE with UMI labels was used. TCRdb reprocessed the 5' RACE reads, keeping one entry per CDR3 protein, no DNA. Its listing shows 140,000 to 150,000 distinct CDR3 sequences. The clonotype originates from a human donor in good health. Some clones in this sample may be carry-over from other donors' samples. The specimen was naive CXCR3+ CD8+ T cells from blood. Subset denoted: CD45RO-CCR7+CD27+CD95- naive CD8+ T cells expressing CXCR3 (TNR3+). The chain combines TRBV25-1 with TRBJ2-5; TCRdb indicates TRBD1, and absent DNA this call remains unverified. Here the CDR3 reads CASSESRGLETQYF.